This T cell receptor beta chain was retrieved from a study of early T cells in non-severe SARS-CoV-2 infection. Study-wide context: Sequenced bulk RNA came from whole blood that was unsorted, and chains were unpaired.

This clonotype was picked up many times. Its antigen is not known. V gave up 3 bases and J gave up 3 bases, with 11 bases separating them. The CDR3 has 14 residues. Germline values: CDR1 KGHSH, CDR2 LQKENI. TCRdb reanalysed the 5' RACE reads using MiXCR and keeps one entry per CDR3 protein. The sample lists 25,000 to 30,000 distinct CDR3 sequences; less than 6.5% were seen once. Study findings and constraints: There was a bias toward anti-spike CD8 responses in VDJdb matching, which missed private and CD4 specificities.

V and J are TRBV18 and TRBJ1-2; no clear D. The origin of this receptor is an adult who was a healthcare worker with PCR-confirmed SARS-CoV-2 infection or an uninfected control (not recorded which). The sequenced material came from whole blood. CDR3 region: CASSPAVQDYGYTF. The CDR3 DNA sequence: TGTGCCAGCTCACCGGCTGTGCAGGACTATGGCTACACCTTC.